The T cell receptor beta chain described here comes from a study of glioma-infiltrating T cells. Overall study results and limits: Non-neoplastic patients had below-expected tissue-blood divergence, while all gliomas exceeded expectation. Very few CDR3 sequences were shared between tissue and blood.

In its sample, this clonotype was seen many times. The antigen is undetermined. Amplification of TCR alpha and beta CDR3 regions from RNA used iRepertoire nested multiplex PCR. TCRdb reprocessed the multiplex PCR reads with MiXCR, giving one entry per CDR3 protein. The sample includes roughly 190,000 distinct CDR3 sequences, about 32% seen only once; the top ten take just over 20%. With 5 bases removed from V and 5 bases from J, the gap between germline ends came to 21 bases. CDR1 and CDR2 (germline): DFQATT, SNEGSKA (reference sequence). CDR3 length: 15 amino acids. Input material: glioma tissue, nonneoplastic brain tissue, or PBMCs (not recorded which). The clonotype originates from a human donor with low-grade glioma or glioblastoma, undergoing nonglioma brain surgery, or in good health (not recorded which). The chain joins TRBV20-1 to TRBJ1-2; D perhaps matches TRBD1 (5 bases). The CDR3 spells CSAPGGDGSHYGYTF. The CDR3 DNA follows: TGCAGTGCTCCGGGGGGAGACGGGTCACATTATGGCTACACCTTC.